This TCR beta chain was observed in a study of T cells in localized non-small cell lung cancer. Findings and caveats of the study: Longer overall survival associated with higher blood T cell density; shorter survival with higher adjacent-lung clonality.

This table comes from immunoSEQ multiplex PCR, and its TCRdb copy is limited to in-frame clones, with some not included. The repertoire consists of almost 65,000 clones, with 85% to 90% occurring once and the leading ten covering almost 2%. V lost 5 bases and J 3 bases, leaving 8 bases between the germline ends. The CDR3 spans 11 residues. In germline, CDR1 is DFQATT, CDR2 SNEGSKA (reference sequence). As regards this clone: Antigen specificity is unknown.

Sequenced material: peripheral blood, taken before any cancer treatment. The chain joins TRBV20-1 to TRBJ2-7; no clear D. The TCR was taken from a woman aged 35 to 70 with stage I lung adenocarcinoma. CDR3 loop: CSAQDRYEQYF. The CDR3 DNA follows: TGCAGTGCTCAGGACCGCTACGAGCAGTACTTC.